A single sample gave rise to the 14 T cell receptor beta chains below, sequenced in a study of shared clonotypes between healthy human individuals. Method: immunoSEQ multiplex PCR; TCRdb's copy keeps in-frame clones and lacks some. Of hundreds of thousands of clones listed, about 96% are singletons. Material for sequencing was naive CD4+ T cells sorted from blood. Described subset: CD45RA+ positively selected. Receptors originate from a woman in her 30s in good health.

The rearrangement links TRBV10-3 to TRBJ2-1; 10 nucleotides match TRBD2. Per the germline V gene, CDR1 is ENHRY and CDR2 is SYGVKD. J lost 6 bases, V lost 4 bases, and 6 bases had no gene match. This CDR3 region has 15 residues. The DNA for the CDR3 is TGTGCCATCAGTGCGGGTAGCGGGAGGAGCAATGAGCAGTTCTTC. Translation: CAISAGSGRSNEQFF.

The CDR3 spells CASRPLTGGYPEAFF. The CDR3 DNA reads as TGCGCCAGCAGACCTCTGACAGGGGGCTATCCTGAAGCTTTCTTT. The chain carries TRBV5-1 and TRBJ1-1; 10 bases are shared with TRBD1. This CDR3 comprises 15 residues. Germline CDR1 reads SGHRS; CDR2 reads YFSETQ. The junction had 10 bases not matched to a gene; V was cut back by 5 bases and J by 6 bases.

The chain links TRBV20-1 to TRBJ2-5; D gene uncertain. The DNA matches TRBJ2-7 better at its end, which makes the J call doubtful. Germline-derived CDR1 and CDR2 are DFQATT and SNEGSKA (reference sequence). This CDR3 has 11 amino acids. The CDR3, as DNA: TGCAGTGCTACTACACTTTACGAGCAGTACTTC. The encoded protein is CSATTLYEQYF.

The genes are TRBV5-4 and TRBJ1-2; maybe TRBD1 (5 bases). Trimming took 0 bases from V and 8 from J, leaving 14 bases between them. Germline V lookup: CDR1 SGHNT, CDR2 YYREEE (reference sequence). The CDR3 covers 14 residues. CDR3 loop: CASSLAGGRGGYTF. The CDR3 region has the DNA TGTGCCAGCAGCTTGGCCGGAGGACGGGGCGGCTACACCTTC.

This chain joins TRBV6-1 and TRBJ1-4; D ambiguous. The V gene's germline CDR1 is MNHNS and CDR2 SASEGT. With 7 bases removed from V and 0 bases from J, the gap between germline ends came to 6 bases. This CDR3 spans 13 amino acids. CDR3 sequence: CASTVATNEKLFF. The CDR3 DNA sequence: TGTGCCAGCACTGTCGCAACTAATGAAAAACTGTTTTTT.

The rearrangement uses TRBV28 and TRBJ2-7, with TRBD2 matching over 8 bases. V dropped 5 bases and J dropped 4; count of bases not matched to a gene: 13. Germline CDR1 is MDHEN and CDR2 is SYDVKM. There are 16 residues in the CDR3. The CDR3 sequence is CASSLTFGTRGYEQYF. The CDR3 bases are TGTGCCAGCAGTCTCACCTTTGGGACTAGGGGATACGAGCAGTACTTC.

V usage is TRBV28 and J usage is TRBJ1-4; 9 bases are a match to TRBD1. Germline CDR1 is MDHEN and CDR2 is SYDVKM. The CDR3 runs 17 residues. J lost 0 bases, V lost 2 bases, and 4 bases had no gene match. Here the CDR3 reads CASSLGNRGPTNEKLFF. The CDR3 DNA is TGTGCCAGCAGTTTAGGGAACAGGGGGCCAACTAATGAAAAACTGTTTTTT.

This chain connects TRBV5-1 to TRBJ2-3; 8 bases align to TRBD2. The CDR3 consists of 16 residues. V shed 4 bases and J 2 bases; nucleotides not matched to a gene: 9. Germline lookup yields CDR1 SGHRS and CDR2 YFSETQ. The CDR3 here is CASSILSGSHTDTQYF. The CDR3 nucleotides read TGCGCCAGCAGCATCCTCAGCGGGAGCCACACAGATACGCAGTATTTT.

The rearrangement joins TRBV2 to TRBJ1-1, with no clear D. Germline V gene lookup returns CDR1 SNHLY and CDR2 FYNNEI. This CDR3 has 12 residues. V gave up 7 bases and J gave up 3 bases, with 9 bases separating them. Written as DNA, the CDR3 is TGTGCCAGCACTGATGGTTACACTGAAGCTTTCTTT. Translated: CASTDGYTEAFF.

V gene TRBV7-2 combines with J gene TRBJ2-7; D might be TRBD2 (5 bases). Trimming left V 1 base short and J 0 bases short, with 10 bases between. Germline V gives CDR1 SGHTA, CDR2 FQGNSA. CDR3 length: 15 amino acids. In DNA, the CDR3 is TGTGCCAGCAGCTTAGGGGCGGGTGTCTCCTACGAGCAGTACTTC. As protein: CASSLGAGVSYEQYF. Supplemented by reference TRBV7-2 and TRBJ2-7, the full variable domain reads GAGVSQSPSNKVTEKGKDVELRCDPISGHTALYWYRQSLGQGLEFLIYFQGNSAPDKSGLPSDRFSAERTGGSVSTLTIQRTQQEDSAVYLCASSLGAGVSYEQYFGPGTRLTVT.

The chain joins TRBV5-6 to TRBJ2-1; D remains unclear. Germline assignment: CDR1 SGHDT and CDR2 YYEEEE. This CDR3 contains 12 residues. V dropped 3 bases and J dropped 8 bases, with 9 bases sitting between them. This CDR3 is CASSYAGHEQFF. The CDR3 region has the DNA TGTGCCAGCAGCTATGCTGGCCATGAGCAGTTCTTC.

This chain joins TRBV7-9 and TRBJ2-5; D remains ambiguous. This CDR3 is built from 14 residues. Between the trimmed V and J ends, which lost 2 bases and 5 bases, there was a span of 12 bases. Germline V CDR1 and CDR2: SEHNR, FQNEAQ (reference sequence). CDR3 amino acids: CASSLLGGSETQYF. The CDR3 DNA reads TGTGCCAGCAGCTTATTGGGTGGGTCGGAGACCCAGTACTTC.

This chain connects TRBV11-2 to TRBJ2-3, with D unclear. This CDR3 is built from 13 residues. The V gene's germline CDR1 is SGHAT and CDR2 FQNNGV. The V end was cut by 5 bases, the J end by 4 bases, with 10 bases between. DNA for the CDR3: TGTGCCAGCAGCCCTAGGGTGGCAGATACGCAGTATTTT. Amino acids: CASSPRVADTQYF.

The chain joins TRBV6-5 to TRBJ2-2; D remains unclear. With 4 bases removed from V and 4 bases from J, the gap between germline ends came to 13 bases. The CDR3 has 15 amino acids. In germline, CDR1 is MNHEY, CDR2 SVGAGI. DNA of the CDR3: TGTGCCAGCAGTTTTCAGACACAGACCACCGGGGAGCTGTTTTTT. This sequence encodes CASSFQTQTTGELFF.